A single sample gave rise to the 5 T cell receptor beta chains below, sequenced in a study of cytomegalovirus exposure and HLA in healthy donors. 60 Vbeta and 13 Jbeta primers were used in PCR. The table came from immunoSEQ multiplex PCR; TCRdb's copy has only in-frame clones and leaves some out. The data contain about 150,000 clones, 65% to 75% of them singletons. Specimen: PBMCs. These receptor sequences come from a man younger than 35 in good health and CMV-seronegative.

The CDR3 loop is CASSSNLGVNEQFF. The CDR3 DNA sequence: TGCGCCAGCAGCTCAAACCTAGGGGTCAATGAGCAGTTCTTC. The gene calls are TRBV5-1 and TRBJ2-1; tentative D call: TRBD1 (5 bases). The CDR3 runs to 14 residues. Between the trimmed V and J ends, which lost 3 bases and 6 bases, there was a span of 13 bases. Germline CDR1 SGHRS, CDR2 YFSETQ.

The chain combines TRBV6-5 with TRBJ1-3; no definite D call. Germline CDR1 reads MNHEY; CDR2 reads SVGAGI. The germline V and J ends were trimmed by 5 bases and 0 bases, with 8 bases remaining between them. This CDR3 is built from 14 residues. CDR3 in amino acids: CASSLDTSGNTIYF. CDR3 bases: TGTGCCAGCAGTCTCGACACCTCTGGAAACACCATATATTTT.

J is TRBJ2-7 and V is TRBV5-6, with D maybe TRBD1 (6 bases). Germline-derived CDR1 and CDR2 are SGHDT and YYEEEE. V was trimmed by 6 bases and J by 2 bases, leaving 15 bases between them. The CDR3 covers 14 residues. The CDR3 DNA sequence: TGTGCCAGCACCCTACAGGGTCCCCCCTACGAGCAGTACGTC. Its protein product is CASTLQGPPYEQYV.

This chain uses TRBV6-4 with TRBJ1-1; TRBD1 matches 7 bases. Trimming at V came to 2 bases and at J to 1 base, leaving 10 bases not matched to a gene. This CDR3 is 17 amino acids long. Looked up from germline, CDR1 is MRHNA and CDR2 is SNTAGT. The CDR3 protein is CASSDLTGVRRNTEAFF. DNA for the CDR3: TGTGCCAGCAGTGACCTAACAGGGGTTCGTCGGAACACTGAAGCTTTCTTT.

CDR3 sequence: CASSHPGQLSNQPQHF. The DNA of the CDR3 is TGCGCCAGCAGCCACCCGGGACAGCTTAGCAATCAGCCCCAGCATTTT. The chain combines TRBV4-1 with TRBJ1-5, with 7 nucleotides matching TRBD1. With 3 bases clipped from V and 0 bases from J, the junction kept 5 bases outside the gene matches. CDR1 MGHRA and CDR2 YSYEKL come from the germline V gene. The CDR3 consists of 16 residues.